This TCR beta chain was identified in a study of CD8+ T cells in alopecia areata. The overall study: Spontaneous alopecia affected the 6-12-month-old C3H/HeJ graft donors, whose skin was transplanted to approximately 7-10-week-old female C3H/HeJ mice.

This clone was seen only a few times. Its matching antigen is unknown. Each gene name is a mouse one. The read ends 4 residues early relative to the CDR3; the germline J gene fills the gap. After removal of 3 bases from V and 4 bases from J, the junction contained 2 bases not matched to a gene. This CDR3 has 14 residues. In germline, CDR1 is NNHDY, CDR2 SYVADS. Whole-study results and caveats: Relative to mice, TCR sharing across patients was less clear, a difference possibly HLA-related.

It was with CD4, CD8alpha, NKG2D, NKG2ACE and other markers that pooled cutaneous lymph node cells were sorted. cDNA serving as the sequencing template came from extracted, reverse transcribed RNA. The method was immunoSEQ multiplex PCR; TCRdb's version includes in-frame clones alone and lacks a portion of them. The sample is made up of about 270,000 clones, none counted only once. The V and J genes are TRBV13-3 and TRBJ1-2, with 11 nucleotides matching TRBD1. The receptor was isolated from a C3H/HeJ mouse with alopecia areata. This mouse strain has H2-k as its MHC haplotype. The sample taken for sequencing was CD4+ T cells sorted from a lymph node. CDR3 sequence reads: CASSGDRGSSDYTF. The CDR3 bases that were read are TGTGCCAGCAGTGGGGACAGGGGGTCCTCC.